A selection of T cell receptor beta chains follows, all from one sample in a study of human T cells and chemical hapten exposure. A single record per CDR3 protein comes from TCRdb applying MiXCR to the RACE reads. The sample contains 330,000 or so distinct CDR3 sequences, roughly 6.3% of which appear only once. The sequencing used whole blood, collected in connection with sensitization to the hapten diphenylcyclopropenone (DPC). The receptors shown here come from a young woman with alopecia areata. Some clones in this sample may be carry-over from other donors' samples. CDR3s include the opening cysteine and the closing phenylalanine or tryptophan. Fields, in order: D gene, clone size, J gene, V gene, CDR3 protein, CDR3 DNA. A D gene is named only where the DNA matches it firmly. Expanded clones are given a class, and other clones once, few, many or no size at all.

>NA|many|TRBJ1-2|TRBV29-1
CSVDSSDYGYTF
TGCAGCGTTGACAGTTCCGACTATGGCTACACCTTC
>NA|many|TRBJ1-1|TRBV7-6
CASSLEGGGTEAFF
TGTGCCAGCAGCTTAGAGGGGGGAGGGACTGAAGCTTTCTTT
>TRBD1|many|TRBJ1-6|TRBV5-6
CASSSQGNNSPLHF
TGTGCCAGCAGCTCACAGGGGAATAATTCACCCCTCCACTTT
>TRBD1|few|TRBJ2-3|TRBV4-2
CASSLIEGGRTDTQYF
TGTGCCAGCAGCCTCATAGAAGGGGGCCGCACAGATACGCAGTATTTT
>NA|few|TRBJ1-6|TRBV6-5
CASSYSGRTYNSPLHF
TGTGCCAGCAGTTACTCAGGACGGACCTATAATTCACCCCTCCACTTT
>TRBD2|few|TRBJ2-3|TRBV7-2
CASRVAGPEGDTQYF
TGTGCCAGCAGAGTAGCGGGTCCAGAGGGGGATACGCAGTATTTT
>TRBD1|NA|TRBJ2-7|TRBV6-5
CASSPGQSYYEQYF
TGTGCCAGCAGCCCGGGACAGAGCTACTACGAGCAGTACTTC
>NA|few|TRBJ1-2|TRBV7-9
CASSLMYYGYTF
TGTGCCAGCAGCTTAATGTACTATGGCTACACCTTC
>NA|many|TRBJ2-7|TRBV5-4
CASSLEGTSYEQYF
TGTGCCAGCAGCTTGGAGGGGACGTCCTACGAGCAGTACTTC
>TRBD2|few|TRBJ2-3|TRBV20-1
CSASRAGVTDTQYF
TGCAGTGCTAGTCGAGCGGGGGTCACAGATACGCAGTATTTT
>NA|NA|TRBJ1-1|TRBV4-1
CASSQDAGVREAFF
TGCGCCAGCAGCCAAGATGCTGGGGTCCGAGAAGCTTTCTTT
>TRBD1|NA|TRBJ1-1|TRBV5-4
CASSKGADTEAFF
TGTGCCAGCAGCAAGGGGGCGGACACTGAAGCTTTCTTT
>TRBD2|many|TRBJ2-1|TRBV3-1
CASSSPRGKGKNEQFF
TGTGCCAGCAGTTCACCGCGGGGGAAGGGTAAAAATGAGCAGTTCTTC
>NA|few|TRBJ1-6|TRBV20-1
CSAQGSVNSPLHF
TGCAGTGCCCAGGGCTCGGTGAATTCACCCCTCCACTTT
>NA|few|TRBJ1-5|TRBV6-2/TRBV6-3
CASRLDTNQPQHF
TGTGCCAGCAGATTGGACACTAATCAGCCCCAGCATTTT
>NA|many|TRBJ1-3|TRBV12-3/TRBV12-4
CASRIQGAGNTIYF
TGTGCCAGCAGAATACAGGGAGCCGGAAACACCATATATTTT
>TRBD1|NA|TRBJ1-3|TRBV4-1
CASSLTGTGSSLPGNTIYF
TGCGCCAGCAGCCTAACCGGGACAGGGTCCTCCTTACCTGGAAACACCATATATTTT
>NA|NA|TRBJ1-4|TRBV4-3
CASSQDRKLFF
TGCGCCAGCAGCCAGGACCGTAAACTGTTTTTT
>TRBD2|NA|TRBJ2-7|TRBV20-1
CSARASGGFSYEQYF
TGCAGTGCTAGAGCTAGCGGGGGTTTCTCCTACGAGCAGTACTTC
>TRBD1|NA|TRBJ2-3|TRBV28
CASSSTGQGGSTDTQYF
TGTGCCAGCAGTTCCACCGGACAGGGGGGAAGCACAGATACGCAGTATTTT
>NA|NA|TRBJ2-6|TRBV3-1
CASSPFGSGAKPGANVLTF
TGTGCCAGCAGCCCCTTCGGGTCGGGGGCGAAACCTGGGGCCAACGTCCTGACTTTC
>NA|many|TRBJ1-2|TRBV7-2
CASSLAVATVGYTF
TGTGCCAGCAGCTTAGCCGTAGCTACCGTAGGCTACACCTTC